This is a list of T cell receptor beta chains from one sample in a study of shared clonotypes between healthy human individuals. The data were produced by immunoSEQ multiplex PCR, yet TCRdb's version contains in-frame clones alone and is incomplete. Counted here are millions of clones, approximately 94% occurring once; the ten biggest clones make up under 2%. The specimen was naive CD8+ T cells from PBMCs. All receptors derive from a man younger than 35 in good health. Some clones in this sample may be carry-over from other donors' samples. The CDR3 runs from the conserved cysteine through the conserved F or W. A D gene is named only where the DNA matches it firmly. Expanded clones are given a class, and other clones once, few, many or no size at all.

14 | TRBJ2-5 | NA | NA | TRBV29-1 | CSVIPGISQETQYF | TGCAGCGTAATACCAGGGATTTCTCAAGAGACCCAGTACTTC
15 | TRBJ2-5 | NA | NA | TRBV19 | CASSTYGPMGETQYF | TGTGCCAGTAGTACCTACGGACCCATGGGAGAGACCCAGTACTTC
15 | TRBJ2-7 | NA | NA | TRBV7-9 | CASSLDTPIFYEQYF | TGTGCCAGCAGCTTAGACACTCCGATATTCTACGAGCAGTACTTC
15 | TRBJ1-1 | NA | NA | TRBV19 | CASSPPGRGPPEAFF | TGTGCCAGTAGTCCCCCGGGGAGGGGCCCCCCTGAAGCTTTCTTT
15 | TRBJ1-2 | NA | NA | TRBV4-1 | CASSQDERRTMGYTF | TGCGCCAGCAGCCAAGACGAACGGAGAACTATGGGCTACACCTTC
15 | TRBJ2-1 | NA | TRBD2 | TRBV7-3 | CASSLTSAAYNEQFF | TGTGCCAGCAGCTTGACTAGCGCGGCCTACAATGAGCAGTTCTTC
14 | TRBJ2-7 | NA | NA | TRBV27 | CASSSRGAFYEQYF | TGTGCCAGCAGTTCCAGGGGGGCCTTCTACGAGCAGTACTTC
14 | TRBJ2-5 | NA | TRBD2 | TRBV4-2 | CASSDRLARETQYF | TGTGCCAGCAGCGACAGACTAGCCCGGGAGACCCAGTACTTC
15 | TRBJ2-1 | NA | TRBD2 | TRBV27 | CASSQGSGVVNEQFF | TGTGCCAGCTCCCAAGGTAGCGGGGTCGTCAATGAGCAGTTCTTC
17 | TRBJ2-1 | NA | NA | TRBV29-1 | CSVEGGDSRLSYNEQFF | TGCAGCGTTGAAGGGGGGGACAGCCGTTTATCCTACAATGAGCAGTTCTTC
14 | TRBJ2-7 | NA | NA | TRBV5-1 | CASSQTDRPSEQYF | TGCGCCAGCAGCCAAACGGACAGACCCTCCGAGCAGTACTTC
13 | TRBJ2-7 | NA | TRBD1 | TRBV27 | CASSLGQEYEQYF | TGTGCCAGCAGTTTGGGACAGGAGTACGAGCAGTACTTC
14 | TRBJ2-7 | NA | NA | TRBV5-1 | CASSPRQHPYEQYF | TGCGCCAGCAGCCCCCGACAGCACCCCTACGAGCAGTACTTC
11 | TRBJ2-1 | NA | NA | TRBV28 | CATRLGHEQFF | TGTGCCACTCGGCTCGGCCATGAGCAGTTCTTC
14 | TRBJ2-2 | NA | NA | TRBV27 | CASSFLGNTGELFF | TGTGCCAGCAGTTTTTTGGGGAACACCGGGGAGCTGTTTTTT
16 | TRBJ2-3 | NA | NA | TRBV27 | CASSLSMLQGQDTQYF | TGTGCCAGCAGTTTATCGATGTTACAGGGCCAAGATACGCAGTATTTT
15 | TRBJ2-7 | NA | NA | TRBV9 | CASSADPLGLYEQYF | TGTGCCAGCAGCGCCGACCCCCTGGGGCTCTACGAGCAGTACTTC
14 | TRBJ2-1 | NA | TRBD2 | TRBV6-5 | CASSTGLRYNEQFF | TGTGCCAGCAGTACGGGACTAAGATACAATGAGCAGTTCTTC
17 | TRBJ2-7 | NA | TRBD1 | TRBV11-2 | CASSLRYRGQGAYEQYF | TGTGCCAGCAGTCTTAGATATAGGGGACAGGGGGCTTACGAGCAGTACTTC
17 | TRBJ2-6 | NA | NA | TRBV9 | CASSARFSGSGANVLTF | TGTGCCAGCAGCGCCCGTTTCTCTGGCTCTGGGGCCAACGTCCTGACTTTC
13 | TRBJ2-3 | NA | NA | TRBV6-6 | CASSPRDTDTQYF | TGTGCCAGCAGCCCTAGGGATACAGATACGCAGTATTTT
14 | TRBJ2-3 | NA | NA | TRBV7-9 | CASSLSGNTDTQYF | TGTGCCAGCAGCTTATCTGGGAACACAGATACGCAGTATTTT
15 | TRBJ2-3 | NA | NA | TRBV25-1 | CASSGLGTSTDTQYF | TGTGCCAGCAGTGGACTCGGGACAAGCACAGATACGCAGTATTTT
15 | TRBJ2-7 | once | TRBD1 | TRBV27 | CASSVRQGWGYEQYF | TGTGCCAGCTCCGTCCGACAGGGTTGGGGCTACGAGCAGTACTTC
17 | TRBJ2-2 | NA | TRBD1 | TRBV11-2 | CASSDIPGQGYTGELFF | TGTGCCAGCAGCGATATCCCGGGACAGGGGTACACCGGGGAGCTGTTTTTT
14 | TRBJ2-7 | NA | NA | TRBV27 | CASSKMPGTYEQYF | TGTGCCAGCAGTAAGATGCCAGGGACGTACGAGCAGTACTTC
13 | TRBJ2-1 | NA | TRBD2 | TRBV30 | CAWTIGRSNEQFF | TGTGCCTGGACTATCGGGAGGAGTAATGAGCAGTTCTTC
13 | TRBJ2-7 | NA | TRBD1 | TRBV27 | CASRGQGIHEQYF | TGTGCCAGCAGGGGACAGGGAATCCACGAGCAGTACTTC
19 | TRBJ2-7 | NA | NA | TRBV21-1 | CASSNLVVALPKLRDEQYF | TGTGCCAGCAGCAACCTAGTTGTGGCCCTTCCTAAGCTCAGGGATGAGCAGTACTTC
15 | TRBJ2-7 | NA | TRBD1 | TRBV11-2 | CASSTSPGGSYEQYF | TGTGCCAGCAGCACCAGCCCAGGGGGCTCTTACGAGCAGTACTTC
16 | TRBJ1-4 | NA | NA | TRBV9 | CASSPPGDPFGEKLFF | TGTGCCAGCAGCCCGCCAGGGGACCCCTTTGGAGAAAAACTGTTTTTT
14 | TRBJ1-4 | NA | TRBD1 | TRBV7-2 | CASSPGTGGEKLFF | TGTGCCAGCAGCCCAGGGACAGGGGGGGAAAAACTGTTTTTT
16 | TRBJ2-6 | NA | NA | TRBV5-8 | CASSFRASSGANVLTF | TGTGCCAGCAGCTTCAGGGCCAGCTCTGGGGCCAACGTCCTGACTTTC
15 | TRBJ2-7 | NA | TRBD1 | TRBV5-1 | CASSLRQGNSYEQYF | TGCGCCAGCAGCTTACGACAGGGGAACTCCTACGAGCAGTACTTC
14 | TRBJ2-1 | NA | TRBD2 | TRBV27 | CASTGLEAVNEQFF | TGTGCCAGCACGGGACTAGAGGCCGTCAATGAGCAGTTCTTC
13 | TRBJ2-7 | NA | TRBD1 | TRBV25-1 | CASSGTGHYEQYF | TGTGCCAGCAGTGGGACAGGGCACTACGAGCAGTACTTC
15 | TRBJ2-7 | NA | TRBD2 | TRBV27 | CASSLSGREGYEQYF | TGTGCCAGCAGTTTATCGGGCCGGGAGGGCTACGAGCAGTACTTC
13 | TRBJ2-2 | NA | NA | TRBV27 | CATKRLGAGELFF | TGTGCCACAAAAAGATTGGGCGCCGGGGAGCTGTTTTTT
17 | TRBJ2-1 | once | NA | TRBV5-1 | CASSLVSRQGGFYEQFF | TGCGCCAGCAGCTTGGTTTCAAGGCAGGGTGGGTTCTATGAGCAGTTCTTC
15 | TRBJ1-1 | NA | NA | TRBV5-5 | CASSLYVTSNTEAFF | TGTGCCAGCAGCTTGTACGTAACATCGAACACTGAAGCTTTCTTT
14 | TRBJ2-1 | NA | NA | TRBV7-9 | CASSLLGPQDEQFF | TGTGCCAGCAGCTTACTAGGCCCCCAGGATGAGCAGTTCTTC
17 | TRBJ1-1 | NA | NA | TRBV11-2 | CASSRNRDTGLNTEAFF | TGTGCCAGCAGCAGAAACCGGGACACTGGTTTGAACACTGAAGCTTTCTTT
14 | TRBJ2-7 | NA | NA | TRBV18 | CASSPYGTSYEQYF | TGTGCCAGCTCACCATACGGCACCTCCTACGAGCAGTACTTC
16 | TRBJ2-2 | NA | TRBD2 | TRBV9 | CASSVLAGGGTGELFF | TGTGCCAGCAGCGTTCTAGCGGGAGGCGGCACCGGGGAGCTGTTTTTT
15 | TRBJ2-1 | NA | TRBD2 | TRBV6-6 | CASSYLAGAGNEQFF | TGTGCCAGCAGTTACTTAGCGGGAGCAGGAAATGAGCAGTTCTTC
18 | TRBJ2-1 | NA | TRBD2 | TRBV9 | CASSGRLAGDGSYNEQFF | TGTGCCAGCAGCGGGCGGCTAGCGGGAGATGGCTCCTACAATGAGCAGTTCTTC
15 | TRBJ1-4 | NA | TRBD1 | TRBV9 | CASSVGTGLNEKLFF | TGTGCCAGCAGCGTAGGGACAGGCTTGAATGAAAAACTGTTTTTT
14 | TRBJ2-7 | NA | NA | TRBV11-2 | CASSSGVPSYEQYF | TGTGCCAGCAGCTCGGGGGTCCCCTCCTACGAGCAGTACTTC
14 | TRBJ2-7 | NA | NA | TRBV6-1 | CASSVGPGSYEQYF | TGTGCCAGCAGTGTCGGACCTGGCTCCTACGAGCAGTACTTC
16 | TRBJ2-7 | NA | TRBD2 | TRBV5-6 | CASSLAASGSIHEQYF | TGTGCCAGCAGCTTGGCCGCTAGCGGGAGTATCCACGAGCAGTACTTC
15 | TRBJ2-1 | NA | TRBD2 | TRBV7-3 | CASSPIVAGEGEQFF | TGTGCCAGCAGCCCGATAGTAGCGGGAGAGGGTGAGCAGTTCTTC